The 9 T cell receptor beta chains given below trace back to one sample, sequenced in a study of OX40 agonist ivuxolimab in advanced cancers. Measured with immunoSEQ multiplex PCR; TCRdb has only the in-frame clones, and not every one. The sample lists 70,000 to 75,000 clones, more than 85% seen once, with around 0.99% in the top ten. Sequences were derived from CD4+ or CD8+ T cells sorted from blood, sampled in a trial of the OX40 agonist ivuxolimab. The receptors were sampled from an adult with an advanced solid tumor such as melanoma, head and neck, liver or kidney cancer.

This chain links TRBV7-9 with TRBJ1-2; D may be TRBD1 (5 bases). The CDR3 is 17 amino acids. In germline, CDR1 is SEHNR, CDR2 FQNEAQ (reference sequence). Trimming stripped 1 base from V and 6 bases from J, with 21 bases between. CDR3 bases: TGTGCCAGCAGCTTAGTTGATTTGTGGGGGAATATAGATGGCTACACCTTC. Translated, it gives CASSLVDLWGNIDGYTF.

CDR3 in DNA: TGTGCCAGCAGTCCTAGCGGGAGGGAGACCCAGTACTTC. Translated, it gives CASSPSGRETQYF. The chain links TRBV2 to TRBJ2-5; 11 bases fit TRBD2. Germline CDR1 SNHLY, CDR2 FYNNEI. The CDR3 has 13 amino acids. Losses at the gene ends were 5 bases for V and 5 bases for J; bases not matched to a gene: 1.

This clone was seen just once. This chain joins TRBV11-3 and TRBJ2-1; D is unresolved. Germline values: CDR1 SGHNT, CDR2 YENEEA. The CDR3 is made up of 13 amino acids. V shed 2 bases and J shed 4 bases, with 6 bases lying between them. CDR3 protein: CASSLSGYNEQFF. The CDR3 region has the DNA TGTGCCAGCAGCTTATCAGGATACAATGAGCAGTTCTTC.

The chain links TRBV6-1 to TRBJ1-5, with no clear D. Germline CDR1 reads MNHNS; CDR2 reads SASEGT. This CDR3 is 11 amino acids long. The V end was cut by 7 bases, the J end by 11 bases, with 12 bases between. The CDR3 loop is CASMRDHSQHF. DNA of the CDR3: TGTGCCAGCATGCGAGATCATTCCCAGCATTTT.

This clone was detected only a few times. The genes are TRBV28 and TRBJ1-1; D perhaps matches TRBD1 (5 bases). V was cut by 2 bases and J by 5 bases, with 12 bases left in between. Germline assignment: CDR1 MDHEN and CDR2 SYDVKM. This CDR3 contains 14 residues. The CDR3 loop is CASSLGVRGTEAFF. DNA for the CDR3: TGTGCCAGCAGTTTAGGTGTGCGGGGGACTGAAGCTTTCTTT. The complete variable domain, with remaining parts taken from reference TRBV28 and TRBJ1-1, reads DVKVTQSSRYLVKRTGEKVFLECVQDMDHENMFWYRQDPGLGLRLIYFSYDVKMKEKGDIPEGYSVSREKKERFSLILESASTNQTSMYLCASSLGVRGTEAFFGQGTRLTVV.

The rearrangement links TRBV7-2 to TRBJ2-3, with 8 positions matching TRBD2. This CDR3 has 14 residues. Germline V lookup: CDR1 SGHTA, CDR2 FQGNSA. With 5 bases clipped from V and 6 bases from J, the junction kept 7 bases outside the gene matches. The CDR3 region has the DNA TGTGCCAGCAGCCAGGGACTAGGCGTCGATACGCAGTATTTT. This encodes CASSQGLGVDTQYF.

CDR3 DNA: TGTGCCAGCAGCTTGACCGAGGTCCTCCAAGAGACCCAGTACTTC. Translation gives CASSLTEVLQETQYF. The chain joins TRBV5-6 to TRBJ2-5; the D is unclear. The CDR3 loop spans 15 amino acids. Looked up from germline, CDR1 is SGHDT and CDR2 is YYEEEE. Trimming removed 1 base from V and 1 base from J, with 11 bases in between.

The CDR3 loop is CASSDSGHNEQFF. The CDR3 DNA reads TGTGCCAGCAGTGACTCAGGGCACAATGAGCAGTTCTTC. The J gene is TRBJ2-1, the V gene TRBV6-4, with no clear D. The germline V gene has CDR1 MRHNA and CDR2 SNTAGT. V was trimmed by 0 bases and J by 5 bases, leaving 5 bases between them. CDR3 length equals 13 residues.

This chain joins TRBV27 and TRBJ2-7; 10 nucleotides align to TRBD1. The V and J ends lost 6 bases and 5 bases, in that order; junction bases with no gene match: 4. The CDR3 totals 13 residues. From germline, CDR1 is MNHEY and CDR2 SMNVEV (reference sequence). The chain's CDR3 is CASSRDRGDEQYF. CDR3 nucleotide sequence: TGTGCCAGCAGCAGGGACAGGGGTGACGAGCAGTACTTC.